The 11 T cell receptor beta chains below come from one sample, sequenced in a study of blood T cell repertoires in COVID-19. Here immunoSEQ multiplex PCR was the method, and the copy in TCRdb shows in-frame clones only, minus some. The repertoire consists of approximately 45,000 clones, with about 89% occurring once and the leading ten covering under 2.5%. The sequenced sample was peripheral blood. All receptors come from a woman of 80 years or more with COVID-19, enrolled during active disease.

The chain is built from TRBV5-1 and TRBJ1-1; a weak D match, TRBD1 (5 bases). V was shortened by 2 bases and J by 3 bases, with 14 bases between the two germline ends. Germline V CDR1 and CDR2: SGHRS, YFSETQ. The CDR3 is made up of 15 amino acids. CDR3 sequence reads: CASSFRRGEDTEAFF. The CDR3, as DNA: TGCGCCAGCAGCTTTAGGAGGGGCGAGGACACTGAAGCTTTCTTT. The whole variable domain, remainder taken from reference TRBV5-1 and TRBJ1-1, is KAGVTQTPRYLIKTRGQQVTLSCSPISGHRSVSWYQQTPGQGLQFLFEYFSETQRNKGNFPGRFSGRQFSNSRSEMNVSTLELGDSALYLCASSFRRGEDTEAFFGQGTRLTVV.

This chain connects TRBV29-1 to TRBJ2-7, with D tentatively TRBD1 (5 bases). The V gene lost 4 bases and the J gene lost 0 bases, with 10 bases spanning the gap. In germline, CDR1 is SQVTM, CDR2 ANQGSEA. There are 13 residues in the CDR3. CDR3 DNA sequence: TGCAGCGTTGGAAGGGGCTACTCCTACGAGCAGTACTTC. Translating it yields CSVGRGYSYEQYF.

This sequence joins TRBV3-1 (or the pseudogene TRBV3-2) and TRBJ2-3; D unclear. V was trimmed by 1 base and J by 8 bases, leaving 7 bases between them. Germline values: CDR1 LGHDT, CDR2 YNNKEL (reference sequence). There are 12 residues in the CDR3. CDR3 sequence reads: CASSQVSATQYF. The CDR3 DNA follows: TGTGCCAGCAGCCAAGTCAGTGCTACGCAGTATTTT.

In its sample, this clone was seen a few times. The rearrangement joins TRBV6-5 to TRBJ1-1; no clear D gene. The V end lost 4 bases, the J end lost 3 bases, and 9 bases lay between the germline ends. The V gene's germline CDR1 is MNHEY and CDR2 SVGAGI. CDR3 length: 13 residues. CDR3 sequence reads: CASSLTEDTEAFF. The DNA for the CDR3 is TGTGCCAGCAGTTTAACTGAGGACACTGAAGCTTTCTTT.

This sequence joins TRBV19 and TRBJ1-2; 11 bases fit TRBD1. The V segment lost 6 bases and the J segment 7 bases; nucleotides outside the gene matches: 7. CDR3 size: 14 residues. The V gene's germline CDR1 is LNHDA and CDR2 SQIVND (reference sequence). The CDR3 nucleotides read TGTGCCAGTAGGCAACCAGGGACAGGGGGTGGCTACACCTTC. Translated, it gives CASRQPGTGGGYTF.

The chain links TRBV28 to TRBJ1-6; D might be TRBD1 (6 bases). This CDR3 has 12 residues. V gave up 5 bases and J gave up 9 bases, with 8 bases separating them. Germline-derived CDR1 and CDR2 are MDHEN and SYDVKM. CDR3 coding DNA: TGTGCCAGCAGTACACAGGGTTCACCCCTCCACTTT. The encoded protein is CASSTQGSPLHF.

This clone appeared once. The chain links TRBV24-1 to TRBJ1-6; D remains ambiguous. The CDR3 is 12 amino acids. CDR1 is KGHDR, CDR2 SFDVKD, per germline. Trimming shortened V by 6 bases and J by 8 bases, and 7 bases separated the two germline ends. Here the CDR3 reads CATSRLHSPLHF. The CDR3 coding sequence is TGTGCCACCAGTCGTCTCCATTCACCCCTCCACTTT.

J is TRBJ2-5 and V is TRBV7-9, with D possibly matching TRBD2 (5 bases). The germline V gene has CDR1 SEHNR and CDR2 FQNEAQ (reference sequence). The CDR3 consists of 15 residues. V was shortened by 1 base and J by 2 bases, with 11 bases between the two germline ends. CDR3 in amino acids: CASSLVATMQETQYF. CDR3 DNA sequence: TGTGCCAGCAGCTTAGTGGCGACTATGCAAGAGACCCAGTACTTC.

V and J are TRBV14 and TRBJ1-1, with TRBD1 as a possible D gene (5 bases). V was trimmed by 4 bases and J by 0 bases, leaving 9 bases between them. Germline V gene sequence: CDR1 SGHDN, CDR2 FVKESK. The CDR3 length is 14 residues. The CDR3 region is CASSPGHLNTEAFF. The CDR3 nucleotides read TGTGCCAGCAGCCCCGGACATCTGAACACTGAAGCTTTCTTT.

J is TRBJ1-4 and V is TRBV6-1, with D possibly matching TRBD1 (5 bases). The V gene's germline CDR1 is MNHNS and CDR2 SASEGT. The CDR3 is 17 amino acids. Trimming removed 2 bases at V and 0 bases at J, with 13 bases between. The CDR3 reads CASSERSRVATNEKLFF. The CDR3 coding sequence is TGTGCCAGCAGTGAACGGAGCAGGGTCGCAACTAATGAAAAACTGTTTTTT.

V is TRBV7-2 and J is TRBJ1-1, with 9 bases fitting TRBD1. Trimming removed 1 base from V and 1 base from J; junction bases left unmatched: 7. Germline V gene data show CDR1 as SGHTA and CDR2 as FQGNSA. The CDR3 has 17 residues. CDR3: CASSLVLGQGKNTEAFF. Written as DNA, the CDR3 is TGTGCCAGCAGCTTAGTTCTCGGACAGGGGAAGAACACTGAAGCTTTCTTT.